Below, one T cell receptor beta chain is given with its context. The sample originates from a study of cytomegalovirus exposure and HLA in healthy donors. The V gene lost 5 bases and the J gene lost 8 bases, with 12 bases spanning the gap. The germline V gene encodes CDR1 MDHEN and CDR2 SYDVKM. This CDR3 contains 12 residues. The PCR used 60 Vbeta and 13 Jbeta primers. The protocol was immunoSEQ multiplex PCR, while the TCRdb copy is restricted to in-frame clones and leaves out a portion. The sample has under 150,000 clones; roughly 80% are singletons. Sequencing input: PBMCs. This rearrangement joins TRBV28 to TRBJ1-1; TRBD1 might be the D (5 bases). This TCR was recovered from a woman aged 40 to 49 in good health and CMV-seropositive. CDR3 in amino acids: CASSPVPGEAFF. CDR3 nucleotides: TGTGCCAGCAGTCCCGTTCCAGGGGAAGCTTTCTTT. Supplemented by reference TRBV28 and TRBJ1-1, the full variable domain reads DVKVTQSSRYLVKRTGEKVFLECVQDMDHENMFWYRQDPGLGLRLIYFSYDVKMKEKGDIPEGYSVSREKKERFSLILESASTNQTSMYLCASSPVPGEAFFGQGTRLTVV.